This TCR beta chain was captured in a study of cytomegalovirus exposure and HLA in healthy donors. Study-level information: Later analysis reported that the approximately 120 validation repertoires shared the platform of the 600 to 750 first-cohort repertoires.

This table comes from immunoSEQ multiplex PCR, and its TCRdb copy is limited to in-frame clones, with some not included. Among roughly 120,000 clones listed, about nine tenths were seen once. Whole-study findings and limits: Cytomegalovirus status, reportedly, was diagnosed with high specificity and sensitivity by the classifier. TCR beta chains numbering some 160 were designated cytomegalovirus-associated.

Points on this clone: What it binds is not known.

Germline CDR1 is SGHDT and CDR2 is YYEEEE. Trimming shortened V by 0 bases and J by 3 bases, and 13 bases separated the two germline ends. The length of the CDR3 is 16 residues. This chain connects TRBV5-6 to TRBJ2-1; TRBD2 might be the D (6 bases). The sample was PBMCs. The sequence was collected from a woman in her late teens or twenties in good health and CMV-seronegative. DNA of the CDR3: TGTGCCAGCAGCTTGGCCAGGAGGGGAAGCTACAATGAGCAGTTCTTC. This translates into CASSLARRGSYNEQFF.